Presented here are 9 T cell receptor beta chains from one specimen sequenced in a study of Ad26.COV2.S vaccination and SARS-CoV-2 variants listed by TCRdb under 2021. Taken with the paper, the label for treatment or condition translates to: about 20 received Ad26.COV2.S at low or high dose, single or two shots; roughly five received placebo; per-sample allocation not given. For vaccine and placebo recipients, the sequenced repertoires came from samples collected on day 63 after the first injection. The library came from the immunoSEQ multiplex PCR assay. In TCRdb, the immuneACCESS table is reduced to in-frame sequences with V and J assigned. These tables do not hold every clone; where another copy was compared, an unresolved V gene accounts for under half, and the others remain unexplained. In all, the sample holds roughly 400,000 clones, and approximately 91% of those were seen once. The top ten clones comprise under 2% of the sample.

The sequencing here drew on peripheral blood, taken in a trial of Ad26.COV2.S vaccine versus placebo. The receptors here all came from a person between 18 and 65 years old who received the Ad26.COV2.S COVID-19 vaccine or a placebo.

The chain is built from TRBV5-1 and TRBJ2-7, with 8 bases that match TRBD1. The CDR3 runs 14 residues. The V and J ends lost 5 bases and 6 bases, in that order; junction bases with no gene match: 10. Germline V gene lookup returns CDR1 SGHRS and CDR2 YFSETQ. CDR3 sequence reads: CASRWTGRSPEQYF. Written as DNA, the CDR3 is TGCGCCAGCAGATGGACAGGGAGGTCTCCCGAGCAGTACTTC.

The chain recombines TRBV10-3 with TRBJ2-1; D is uncertain. CDR1 is ENHRY and CDR2 is SYGVKD in the germline V gene. Between the trimmed V and J ends, which lost 10 bases and 4 bases, there was a span of 8 bases. The CDR3 runs 11 residues. The CDR3 here is CATFEYNEQFF. CDR3 coding DNA: TGTGCCACCTTCGAGTACAATGAGCAGTTCTTC.

This chain links TRBV19 with TRBJ1-5; 7 bases fit TRBD1. The CDR3 contains 14 residues. Germline V lookup: CDR1 LNHDA, CDR2 SQIVND (reference sequence). Germline trimming cut 3 bases from V and 11 bases from J; bases unmatched to any gene: 10. As DNA, the CDR3 is TGTGCCAGTAGTATTCAGGGGGGTTTTAGCACCCAGCATTTT. This encodes CASSIQGGFSTQHF. Complete variable domain (other parts from reference TRBV19 and TRBJ1-5): DGGITQSPKYLFRKEGQNVTLSCEQNLNHDAMYWYRQDPGQGLRLIYYSQIVNDFQKGDIAEGYSVSREKKESFPLTVTSAQKNPTAFYLCASSIQGGFSTQHFGDGTRLSIL.

This chain joins TRBV28 and TRBJ1-4, with 8 bases matching TRBD1. This CDR3 spans 14 amino acids. From germline, CDR1 is MDHEN and CDR2 SYDVKM. J lost 4 bases, V lost 6 bases, and 4 bases had no gene match. The CDR3 coding sequence is TGTGCCAGCAGCAGACAGGGGTTTAATGAAAAACTGTTTTTT. Protein product: CASSRQGFNEKLFF.

This rearrangement joins TRBV5-6 to TRBJ1-6; TRBD1 might be the D (6 bases). Per the germline V gene, CDR1 is SGHDT and CDR2 is YYEEEE. Deletions cut 5 bases from V and 10 bases from J, with 16 bases between. The CDR3 sequence is 14 residues long. The CDR3: CASSWGQGGSPLHF. In DNA, the CDR3 is TGTGCCAGCAGTTGGGGGCAGGGAGGGTCACCCCTCCACTTT. Looking up the rest from reference TRBV5-6 and TRBJ1-6 gives the full variable domain: DAGVTQSPTHLIKTRGQQVTLRCSPKSGHDTVSWYQQALGQGPQFIFQYYEEEERQRGNFPDRFSGHQFPNYSSELNVNALLLGDSALYLCASSWGQGGSPLHFGNGTRLTVT.

V is TRBV19 and J is TRBJ2-7; D remains unclear. The CDR3 is 14 amino acids. Germline-derived CDR1 and CDR2 are LNHDA and SQIVND (reference sequence). V lost 1 base and J lost 2, with 9 bases in between. CDR3 DNA sequence: TGTGCCAGTAGTATAGCGCCGAATACCTACGAGCAGTACTTC. This encodes CASSIAPNTYEQYF. Looking up the rest from reference TRBV19 and TRBJ2-7 gives the full variable domain: DGGITQSPKYLFRKEGQNVTLSCEQNLNHDAMYWYRQDPGQGLRLIYYSQIVNDFQKGDIAEGYSVSREKKESFPLTVTSAQKNPTAFYLCASSIAPNTYEQYFGPGTRLTVT.

This clone was counted at least ten times. The chain uses TRBV19 and TRBJ2-2, with D possibly being TRBD2 (7 bases). V lost 4 bases and J lost 7, with 13 bases in between. Germline V gives CDR1 LNHDA, CDR2 SQIVND (reference sequence). This CDR3 is 14 amino acids long. For the CDR3, the DNA is TGTGCCAGTAGTAGGGGGGGCGGCCACGGGGAGCTGTTTTTT. Protein product: CASSRGGGHGELFF.

The chain links TRBV7-9 to TRBJ2-1; D ambiguous. From germline, CDR1 is SEHNR and CDR2 FQNEAQ (reference sequence). The CDR3 is 15 residues long. The V and J ends lost 5 bases and 1 base respectively, with 12 bases between them. This chain's CDR3 is CASSAESYSYNEQFF. In nucleotides, the CDR3 is TGTGCCAGCAGCGCCGAATCCTATTCCTACAATGAGCAGTTCTTC. The whole variable domain, remainder taken from reference TRBV7-9 and TRBJ2-1, is DTGVSQNPRHKITKRGQNVTFRCDPISEHNRLYWYRQTLGQGPEFLTYFQNEAQLEKSRLLSDRFSAERPKGSFSTLEIQRTEQGDSAMYLCASSAESYSYNEQFFGPGTRLTVL.

V gene TRBV19 combines with J gene TRBJ1-4; possible D gene TRBD1, 5 bases. From germline, CDR1 is LNHDA and CDR2 SQIVND (reference sequence). Trimming pared 5 bases from V and 6 bases from J, leaving 13 bases between. The length of the CDR3 is 14 residues. The CDR3 protein is CASSLGTGYEKLFF. The CDR3 coding sequence is TGTGCCAGTAGTCTCGGGACCGGCTATGAAAAACTGTTTTTT.